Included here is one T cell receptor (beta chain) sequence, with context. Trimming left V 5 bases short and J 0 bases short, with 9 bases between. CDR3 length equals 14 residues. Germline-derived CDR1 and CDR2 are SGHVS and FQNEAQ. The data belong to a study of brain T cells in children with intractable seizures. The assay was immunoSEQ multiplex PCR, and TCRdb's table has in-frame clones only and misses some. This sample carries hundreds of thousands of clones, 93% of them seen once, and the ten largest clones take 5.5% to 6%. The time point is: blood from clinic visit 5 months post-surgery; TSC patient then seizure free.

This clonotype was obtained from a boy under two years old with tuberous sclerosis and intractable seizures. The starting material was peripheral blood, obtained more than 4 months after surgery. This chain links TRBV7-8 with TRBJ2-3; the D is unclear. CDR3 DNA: TGTGCCAGCAGCCTCTCAACTAGCACAGATACGCAGTATTTT. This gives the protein CASSLSTSTDTQYF.